This T cell receptor beta chain was captured in a study of blood T cell repertoires in COVID-19. About the study: Both acute and convalescent COVID-19 samples were obtained from the United States, Italy and Spain. T cells, B-cell-depleted T cells, or PBMCs supplied cDNA or gDNA.

Germline CDR1 reads SGHRS; CDR2 reads YFSETQ. CDR3 length: 15 residues. With V trimmed by 4 bases and J by 5 bases, 3 bases remained unmatched. Produced via immunoSEQ multiplex PCR; TCRdb's table is partial and in-frame only. The data show fewer than 95,000 clones, with 60% to 80% seen just once and under 15% held by the top ten. The TCR sequence derives from an elderly woman with acute or convalescent COVID-19. The sequenced material came from peripheral blood. V usage is TRBV5-1 and J usage is TRBJ2-1, with 13 positions matching TRBD2. CDR3 sequence: CASSQLAGGDNEQFF. Written as DNA, the CDR3 is TGCGCCAGCAGCCAACTAGCGGGGGGGGACAATGAGCAGTTCTTC.